This T cell receptor beta chain was retrieved from a study of identical twins. J was trimmed by 3 bases and V by 4 bases; bases with no gene match: 5. CDR3 length: 16 residues. The germline V gene has CDR1 LNHNV and CDR2 YYDKDF (reference sequence). This clonotype was seen more than once but under ten times. The target antigen is unknown. General observations from the study: Within cord blood, abundant beta clonotypes carried fewer insertions, but memory repertoires showed no such trend.

TCRdb ran MiXCR on the 5' RACE reads and lists one entry per CDR3 protein. The table includes some 500,000 distinct CDR3 sequences, roughly an eighth detected once. This sample also belongs to another study, concerning yellow fever vaccine responses in identical twins.

The clonotype originates from a woman younger than 35 in good health. The material sequenced was CD4+ T cells sorted from blood. The chain combines TRBV15 with TRBJ2-3, with TRBD2 matching over 12 bases. The CDR3 region has the DNA TGTGCCACCAGCATCCGGACTAGCGGGAATACAGATACGCAGTATTTT. As protein: CATSIRTSGNTDTQYF. The full variable domain, rest sourced from reference TRBV15 and TRBJ2-3, is DAMVIQNPRYQVTQFGKPVTLSCSQTLNHNVMYWYQQKSSQAPKLLFHYYDKDFNNEADTPDNFQSRRPNTSFCFLDIRSPGLGDTAMYLCATSIRTSGNTDTQYFGPGTRLTVL.